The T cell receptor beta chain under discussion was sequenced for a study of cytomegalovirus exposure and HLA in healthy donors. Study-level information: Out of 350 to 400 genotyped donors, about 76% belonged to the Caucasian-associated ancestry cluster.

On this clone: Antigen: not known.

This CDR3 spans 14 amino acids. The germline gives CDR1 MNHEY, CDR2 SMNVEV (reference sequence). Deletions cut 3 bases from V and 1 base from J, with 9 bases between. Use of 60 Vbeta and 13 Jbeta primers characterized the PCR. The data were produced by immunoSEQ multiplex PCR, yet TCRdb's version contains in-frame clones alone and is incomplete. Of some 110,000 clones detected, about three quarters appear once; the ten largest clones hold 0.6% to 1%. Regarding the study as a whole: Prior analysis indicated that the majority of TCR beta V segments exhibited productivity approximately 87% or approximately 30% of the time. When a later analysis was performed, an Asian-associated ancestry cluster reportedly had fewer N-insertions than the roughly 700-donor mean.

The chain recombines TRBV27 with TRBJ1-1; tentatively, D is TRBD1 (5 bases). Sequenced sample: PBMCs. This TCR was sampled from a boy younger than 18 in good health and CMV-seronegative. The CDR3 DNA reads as TGTGCCAGCAGTTTTCGACAGCGGAACACTGAAGCTTTCTTT. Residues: CASSFRQRNTEAFF.